Below are 29 T cell receptor beta chains sequenced from a single sample in a study of technical replicates of blood from a few donors. Sequencing was performed with immunoSEQ multiplex PCR; in TCRdb, only in-frame clones are kept and a portion is missing. The sample includes around 70,000 clones, approximately 95% of them seen just once. Input material: T cells isolated from PBMCs. These TCRs come from a human donor in good health.

The chain carries TRBV5-6 and TRBJ2-5; D perhaps matches TRBD1 (6 bases). CDR1 SGHDT and CDR2 YYEEEE come from the germline V gene. V lost 4 bases to trimming and J lost 5 bases, with 12 bases between them. The CDR3 totals 13 residues. The CDR3 DNA is TGTGCCAGCAGCGACCCAGGGGAGGAGACCCAGTACTTC. Protein sequence: CASSDPGEETQYF. Complete variable domain (other parts from reference TRBV5-6 and TRBJ2-5): DAGVTQSPTHLIKTRGQQVTLRCSPKSGHDTVSWYQQALGQGPQFIFQYYEEEERQRGNFPDRFSGHQFPNYSSELNVNALLLGDSALYLCASSDPGEETQYFGPGTRLLVL.

Only one count was recorded for this clone. The chain couples TRBV28 to TRBJ2-7; the D gene is possibly TRBD1 (5 bases). Trimming pared 6 bases from V and 0 bases from J, leaving 9 bases between. Germline CDR1 reads MDHEN; CDR2 reads SYDVKM. The CDR3 is made up of 13 amino acids. CDR3 residues: CASRDSSSYEQYF. CDR3 nucleotides: TGTGCCAGCAGAGACAGTAGCTCCTACGAGCAGTACTTC.

The chain recombines TRBV14 with TRBJ2-3; tentative D call: TRBD1 (6 bases). Germline values: CDR1 SGHDN, CDR2 FVKESK. V was clipped by 2 bases and J by 5 bases, with 17 bases between them. The CDR3 contains 16 residues. The CDR3 region has the DNA TGTGCCAGCAGCCAACGTCAGGGGAAGGCAGGAGATACGCAGTATTTT. Protein sequence: CASSQRQGKAGDTQYF.

This chain connects TRBV27 to TRBJ1-5; the D gene is possibly TRBD1 (5 bases). The germline CDR1 and CDR2 sequences are MNHEY and SMNVEV (reference sequence). Trimming removed 5 bases from V and 3 bases from J, with 14 bases in between. The CDR3 runs to 15 residues. The CDR3 reads CASSLRGSDNQPQHF. The CDR3, as DNA: TGTGCCAGCAGTCTACGGGGGAGCGACAATCAGCCCCAGCATTTT.

The chain recombines TRBV9 with TRBJ2-3; D gene unclear. From germline, CDR1 is SGDLS and CDR2 YYNGEE. Deletions cut 7 bases from V and 0 bases from J, with 6 bases between. The CDR3 has 12 residues. In DNA form, the CDR3 reads TGTGCCAGCGGCCCGAGCACAGATACGCAGTATTTT. It encodes CASGPSTDTQYF. Supplemented by reference TRBV9 and TRBJ2-3, the full variable domain reads DSGVTQTPKHLITATGQRVTLRCSPRSGDLSVYWYQQSLDQGLQFLIQYYNGEERAKGNILERFSAQQFPDLHSELNLSSLELGDSALYFCASGPSTDTQYFGPGTRLTVL.

The CDR3 is CASSRGHQNTEAFF. The CDR3 bases are TGTGCCAGCAGCCGCGGACACCAGAACACTGAAGCTTTCTTT. V gene TRBV5-4 combines with J gene TRBJ1-1, with D maybe TRBD1 (5 bases). The CDR3 spans 14 residues. Trimming pared 4 bases from V and 1 base from J, leaving 11 bases between. Germline CDR1 and CDR2: SGHNT and YYREEE (reference sequence). The complete variable domain, with remaining parts taken from reference TRBV5-4 and TRBJ1-1, reads ETGVTQSPTHLIKTRGQQVTLRCSSQSGHNTVSWYQQALGQGPQFIFQYYREEENGRGNFPPRFSGLQFPNYSSELNVNALELDDSALYLCASSRGHQNTEAFFGQGTRLTVV.

The rearrangement links TRBV6-1 to TRBJ1-6; 7 bases agree with TRBD1. The V gene's germline CDR1 is MNHNS and CDR2 SASEGT. The CDR3 is 16 residues long. J was trimmed by 7 bases and V by 2 bases; bases with no gene match: 8. The CDR3: CASSENKGTVNSPLHF. Written as DNA, the CDR3 is TGTGCCAGCAGTGAAAATAAAGGGACAGTAAATTCACCCCTCCACTTT.

The chain has TRBV28 and TRBJ2-7; TRBD1 matches 10 bases. The germline V gene encodes CDR1 MDHEN and CDR2 SYDVKM. The junction had 8 bases not matched to a gene; V was cut back by 4 bases and J by 5 bases. The CDR3 contains 15 residues. CDR3 loop: CASSWDRDRGNEQYF. In DNA, the CDR3 is TGTGCCAGCAGTTGGGACCGGGACAGGGGAAACGAGCAGTACTTC.

This chain links TRBV28 with TRBJ2-4; tentative D call: TRBD2 (5 bases). CDR1 and CDR2 (germline): MDHEN, SYDVKM. V lost 5 bases to trimming and J lost 8 bases, with 19 bases between them. This CDR3 is 15 amino acids long. The CDR3: CASSHLEAKRHIQYF. In DNA, the CDR3 is TGTGCCAGCAGTCACCTGGAGGCCAAGAGACACATTCAGTACTTC.

The chain has TRBV30 and TRBJ2-1; D is unclear. CDR3 length: 13 residues. Germline V CDR1 and CDR2: GTSNPN, SVGIG (reference sequence). The V and J ends lost 2 bases and 5 bases respectively, with 10 bases between them. For the CDR3, the DNA is TGTGCCTGGAGTCCGGTAGCTAACAATGAGCAGTTCTTC. Translating gives CAWSPVANNEQFF.

The chain has TRBV7-6 and TRBJ2-5, with D possibly being TRBD2 (5 bases). The V end lost 3 bases, the J end lost 4 bases, and 12 bases lay between the germline ends. This CDR3 is 14 amino acids long. Germline CDR1 SGHVS, CDR2 FNYEAQ. This CDR3 reads CASSLKAGPETQYF. The DNA of the CDR3 is TGTGCCAGCAGCTTGAAGGCGGGTCCAGAGACCCAGTACTTC.

This clone is medium-sized. J is TRBJ1-1 and V is TRBV20-1; D is undetermined. The CDR3 consists of 10 residues. Per germline, CDR1 DFQATT and CDR2 SNEGSKA (reference sequence). Trimming removed 0 bases from V and 11 bases from J, with 7 bases in between. The DNA of the CDR3 is TGCAGTGCTAGAGAGGAGAGGGCTTTCTTT. Translating gives CSAREERAFF.

The rearrangement joins TRBV4-1 to TRBJ2-3; 15 bases align to TRBD2. In germline, CDR1 is MGHRA, CDR2 YSYEKL. This CDR3 is 19 amino acids long. The junction had 8 bases not matched to a gene; V was cut back by 4 bases and J by 0 bases. CDR3 protein: CASSPIGLAGGTSTDTQYF. CDR3 sequence (DNA): TGCGCCAGCAGCCCCATCGGACTAGCGGGGGGGACCAGCACAGATACGCAGTATTTT.

This chain connects TRBV5-1 to TRBJ2-5, with D possibly matching TRBD1 (5 bases). CDR1 is SGHRS and CDR2 is YFSETQ in the germline V gene. The CDR3 spans 15 residues. V lost 0 bases and J lost 3, with 12 bases in between. The CDR3 DNA sequence: TGCGCCAGCAGCTTGGCAATAGGGGTTGAAGAGACCCAGTACTTC. It is translated as CASSLAIGVEETQYF.

The chain uses TRBV28 and TRBJ2-1; 7 bases fit TRBD1. V dropped 5 bases and J dropped 4; count of bases not matched to a gene: 8. In germline, CDR1 is MDHEN, CDR2 SYDVKM. This CDR3 has 15 amino acids. CDR3 coding DNA: TGTGCCAGCAGTCTGACAGGGTTGATGTACAATGAGCAGTTCTTC. This encodes CASSLTGLMYNEQFF.

This clone has more than one count but fewer than ten. The J gene is TRBJ1-1, the V gene TRBV11-2, with no clear D. V was trimmed by 5 bases and J by 3 bases, leaving 10 bases between them. The CDR3 loop spans 13 amino acids. Germline loops: CDR1 SGHAT, CDR2 FQNNGV. CDR3 in DNA: TGTGCCAGCAGCAACCGGTCGTACACTGAAGCTTTCTTT. This codes for CASSNRSYTEAFF.

The gene calls are TRBV4-2 and TRBJ1-2; 9 bases are a match to TRBD1. Trimming cost V 4 bases and J 5 bases; bases outside gene matches: 11. From germline, CDR1 is LGHNA and CDR2 YNFKEQ. The CDR3 extends over 16 amino acids. The CDR3 DNA reads as TGTGCCAGCAGCCCTAATTACCGACAGGGGGGTTATGGCTACACCTTC. Translation: CASSPNYRQGGYGYTF.

The chain links TRBV21-1 to TRBJ2-3; TRBD2 was called by the table and not checked on the DNA. TRBV21-1 is designated a pseudogene. The CDR3 contains 16 residues. The CDR3 sequence: CASSKGGQISTDTQYF. CDR3 in DNA: TGTGCCAGCAGCAAAGGCGGTCAGATAAGCACAGATACGCAGTATTTT.

The CDR3 loop is CASSPQSRGEAFF. In DNA form, the CDR3 reads TGCGCCAGCAGCCCCCAGAGTCGAGGGGAAGCTTTCTTT. The chain is built from TRBV4-1 and TRBJ1-1; no definite D call. The CDR3 consists of 13 residues. Trimming cost V 4 bases and J 8 bases, with 14 bases left between them. Germline CDR1 reads MGHRA; CDR2 reads YSYEKL.

The CDR3 reads CASSLGAGGAYEQYF. CDR3 coding DNA: TGTGCCAGCAGCTTGGGAGCGGGAGGAGCCTACGAGCAGTACTTC. This chain joins TRBV11-2 and TRBJ2-7, with 9 nucleotides matching TRBD2. The germline V gene has CDR1 SGHAT and CDR2 FQNNGV. V was clipped by 3 bases and J by 2 bases; unmatched bases: 5. The CDR3 is 15 residues long.

This sequence joins TRBV30 and TRBJ2-7, with TRBD1 matching over 10 bases. CDR3 size: 15 residues. Germline loops: CDR1 GTSNPN, CDR2 SVGIG (reference sequence). J gave up 5 bases and V 3 bases, and 10 bases lay outside the gene matches. CDR3 protein: CAWSTFGDRGHEQYF. The CDR3 nucleotides read TGTGCCTGGAGCACTTTTGGGGACAGGGGTCACGAGCAGTACTTC.

The rearrangement links TRBV6-4 to TRBJ2-1; 9 bases match TRBD2. The CDR3 is 15 amino acids. Germline CDR1 MRHNA, CDR2 SNTAGT. V shed 6 bases, J shed 4 bases, and the junction held 7 bases outside the gene matches. For the CDR3, the DNA is TGTGCCAGCAGAGATAGCGGGGGAGGATACAATGAGCAGTTCTTC. Encoded protein: CASRDSGGGYNEQFF.

The chain couples TRBV4-1 to TRBJ2-5; D unresolved. This CDR3 comprises 16 residues. Trimming cost V 4 bases and J 2 bases, with 17 bases left between them. Germline assignment: CDR1 MGHRA and CDR2 YSYEKL. CDR3 bases: TGCGCCAGCAGCCGATCCGAACTCGACTTACAAGAGACCCAGTACTTC. This sequence encodes CASSRSELDLQETQYF.

The rearrangement joins TRBV28 to TRBJ1-5, with TRBD1 matching over 10 bases. The germline gives CDR1 MDHEN, CDR2 SYDVKM. The CDR3 totals 16 residues. After removal of 5 bases from V and 3 bases from J, the junction contained 7 bases not matched to a gene. As DNA, the CDR3 is TGTGCCAGCAGTCTAGACAGGGGGCTGGTCAATCAGCCCCAGCATTTT. The encoded protein is CASSLDRGLVNQPQHF.

J is TRBJ1-2 and V is TRBV28; D is ambiguous. CDR3 size: 13 residues. Germline lookup yields CDR1 MDHEN and CDR2 SYDVKM. The V end lost 6 bases, the J end lost 4 bases, and 12 bases lay between the germline ends. CDR3 in amino acids: CASSLVAVYGYTF. The CDR3 DNA sequence: TGTGCCAGCAGCCTAGTGGCTGTCTATGGCTACACCTTC.

This chain uses TRBV5-1 with TRBJ2-2; tentatively, D is TRBD2 (6 bases). Trimming stripped 4 bases from V and 0 bases from J, with 16 bases between. Looked up from germline, CDR1 is SGHRS and CDR2 is YFSETQ. This CDR3 is built from 17 residues. Here the CDR3 reads CASSGRGGLTNTGELFF. In nucleotides, the CDR3 is TGCGCCAGCAGCGGGAGAGGAGGGCTTACGAACACCGGGGAGCTGTTTTTT.

This chain connects TRBV9 to TRBJ1-5; 7 nucleotides line up with TRBD1. Germline CDR1 and CDR2: SGDLS and YYNGEE. The trim removed 3 bases at V and 7 bases at J, leaving 7 bases unmatched. The CDR3 contains 14 residues. In DNA form, the CDR3 reads TGTGCCAGCAGCGCGGACAGGAATGGCCAGCCCCAGCATTTT. It encodes CASSADRNGQPQHF.

The rearrangement uses TRBV27 and TRBJ2-1; 8 bases agree with TRBD2. CDR3 length: 15 residues. Trimming took 4 bases from V and 3 from J; bases not matched to a gene: 5. The V gene's germline CDR1 is MNHEY and CDR2 SMNVEV (reference sequence). The DNA of the CDR3 is TGTGCCAGCAGTTCGGTCACTAGCGGCTACAATGAGCAGTTCTTC. It translates to CASSSVTSGYNEQFF.

The gene calls are TRBV5-1 and TRBJ1-2; 7 nucleotides agree with TRBD1. Germline-derived CDR1 and CDR2 are SGHRS and YFSETQ. J was trimmed by 6 bases and V by 4 bases; bases with no gene match: 9. The length of the CDR3 is 14 residues. The CDR3 region has the DNA TGCGCCAGCAGCCCGGACAGGCCATCCAATGGCTACACCTTC. Translation gives CASSPDRPSNGYTF.